The rows below give T cell receptor beta chains drawn from one sample of a study of T-cell reconstitution after alpha-beta-depleted transplantation in children. One entry per CDR3 protein, called by TCRdb with MiXCR from the PCR reads. This table holds some 840,000 distinct CDR3 sequences, approximately 15% found once. This material consisted of PBMCs, mostly from graft donor cells, taken 360 days after TCRalphabeta/CD19-depleted stem cell transplant. These receptors all stem from a male patient younger than 18 who had a stem cell transplant for acute lymphoblastic leukemia, so the T cells may come from the graft donor. CDR3s include the opening cysteine and the closing phenylalanine or tryptophan. The D gene is left open where the match is weak. Rows give clone size only sometimes, using once, few, many, or a class for an expanded clone.

D: -
J: TRBJ1-5
size: -
V: TRBV12-3/TRBV12-4
CDR3: CASSYLEGMGNQPQHF
DNA: TGTGCCAGCAGTTACCTTGAGGGCATGGGCAATCAGCCCCAGCATTTT

D: TRBD2
J: TRBJ2-6
size: -
V: TRBV5-1
CDR3: CASSLRSGSPSGANVLTF
DNA: TGCGCCAGCAGCTTGAGGAGCGGGAGCCCTTCTGGGGCCAACGTCCTGACTTTC

D: -
J: TRBJ2-1
size: -
V: TRBV24-1
CDR3: CATSVGGTYYEQFF
DNA: TGTGCCACCAGTGTCGGGGGTACCTACTATGAGCAGTTCTTC

D: -
J: TRBJ1-5
size: few
V: TRBV20-1
CDR3: CSASPLLEGQPQHF
DNA: TGCAGTGCTAGCCCGCTTCTGGAGGGTCAGCCCCAGCATTTT

D: -
J: TRBJ1-2
size: few
V: TRBV12-3/TRBV12-4
CDR3: CASSLAVDYGYTF
DNA: TGTGCCAGCAGTTTAGCGGTGGACTATGGCTACACCTTC

D: TRBD2
J: TRBJ2-7
size: few
V: TRBV27
CDR3: CATPGLAYTYEQYF
DNA: TGTGCCACCCCGGGACTAGCGTATACCTACGAGCAGTACTTC

D: TRBD2
J: TRBJ2-3
size: -
V: TRBV5-1
CDR3: CASSLIAGFTDTQYF
DNA: TGCGCCAGCAGCTTAATAGCGGGATTCACAGATACGCAGTATTTT

D: TRBD1
J: TRBJ1-2
size: few
V: TRBV20-1
CDR3: CSALPPRTGAYGYTF
DNA: TGCAGTGCTTTACCTCCGCGGACAGGAGCCTATGGCTACACCTTC

D: TRBD2
J: TRBJ2-3
size: few
V: TRBV5-1
CDR3: CASSPGGLARGVDTQYF
DNA: TGCGCCAGCAGCCCCGGCGGACTAGCGCGGGGGGTCGATACGCAGTATTTT

D: -
J: TRBJ2-1
size: few
V: TRBV11-3
CDR3: CASSLVFGLSYNEQFF
DNA: TGTGCCAGCAGCTTAGTGTTCGGCCTCTCCTACAATGAGCAGTTCTTC

D: TRBD2
J: TRBJ2-2
size: -
V: TRBV12-3/TRBV12-4
CDR3: CASSYPRLAGVWANTGELFF
DNA: TGTGCCAGCAGCTACCCCCGACTAGCGGGAGTTTGGGCGAACACCGGGGAGCTGTTTTTT

D: TRBD1
J: TRBJ1-6
size: -
V: TRBV12-3/TRBV12-4
CDR3: CASSRPQGDSPLHF
DNA: TGTGCCAGCAGTCGACCGCAGGGGGATTCACCCCTCCACTTT

D: -
J: TRBJ2-5
size: many
V: TRBV4-3
CDR3: CASSQSSPGLGTQYF
DNA: TGCGCCAGCAGCCAATCTTCGCCAGGCTTGGGGACCCAGTACTTC

D: -
J: TRBJ2-7
size: -
V: TRBV20-1
CDR3: CSARPALEQYF
DNA: TGCAGTGCGCGGCCAGCGCTTGAGCAGTACTTC

D: -
J: TRBJ1-3
size: -
V: TRBV12-3/TRBV12-4
CDR3: CASRPPRGSGNTIYF
DNA: TGTGCCAGCAGACCCCCCCGAGGGTCTGGAAACACCATATATTTT

D: TRBD2
J: TRBJ2-1
size: many
V: TRBV2
CDR3: CASSDKLLAGGNEQFF
DNA: TGTGCCAGCAGTGATAAGCTGCTAGCGGGAGGGAATGAGCAGTTCTTC

D: -
J: TRBJ1-1
size: few
V: TRBV5-1
CDR3: CASSLFPGYAAEAFF
DNA: TGCGCCAGCAGCTTGTTTCCGGGTTATGCGGCTGAAGCTTTCTTT

D: TRBD1
J: TRBJ2-1
size: -
V: TRBV20-1
CDR3: CSAPGQFNEQFF
DNA: TGCAGTGCCCCGGGACAGTTCAATGAGCAGTTCTTC

D: -
J: TRBJ1-1
size: -
V: TRBV5-6
CDR3: CASSRTDRNTEAFF
DNA: TGTGCCAGCAGCCGGACAGATCGGAACACTGAAGCTTTCTTT

D: -
J: TRBJ1-6
size: few
V: TRBV9
CDR3: CASSVSRGTSYNSPLHF
DNA: TGTGCCAGCAGCGTATCCAGGGGCACGTCCTATAATTCACCCCTCCACTTT

D: -
J: TRBJ1-5
size: -
V: TRBV4-1
CDR3: CASSQPGRREEPQHF
DNA: TGCGCCAGCAGCCAGCCGGGACGCAGGGAGGAGCCCCAGCATTTT

D: -
J: TRBJ2-2
size: -
V: TRBV7-3
CDR3: CASSPGPGWSGELFF
DNA: TGTGCCAGCAGCCCCGGACCGGGGTGGTCCGGGGAGCTGTTTTTT

D: -
J: TRBJ2-6
size: few
V: TRBV11-2
CDR3: CASSSVGGANVLTF
DNA: TGTGCCAGCAGCTCGGTAGGGGGGGCCAACGTCCTGACTTTC

D: -
J: TRBJ2-3
size: -
V: TRBV4-2
CDR3: CASSQTGHSTDTQYF
DNA: TGTGCCAGCAGCCAAACGGGACACAGCACAGATACGCAGTATTTT

D: TRBD1
J: TRBJ2-4
size: -
V: TRBV2
CDR3: CAKRAGGGNIQYF
DNA: TGTGCCAAAAGGGCAGGGGGTGGAAACATTCAGTACTTC

D: -
J: TRBJ2-5
size: -
V: TRBV4-1
CDR3: CASSQGWDQETQYF
DNA: TGCGCCAGCAGCCAGGGGTGGGACCAAGAGACCCAGTACTTC

D: -
J: TRBJ2-7
size: -
V: TRBV14
CDR3: CASSRKLGIYEQYF
DNA: TGTGCCAGCAGCCGGAAGTTAGGGATCTACGAGCAGTACTTC

D: -
J: TRBJ2-3
size: -
V: TRBV7-6
CDR3: CASSLSSGGQRDTQYF
DNA: TGTGCCAGCAGCTTAAGTTCCGGGGGGCAAAGAGATACGCAGTATTTT

D: -
J: TRBJ2-7
size: -
V: TRBV4-1
CDR3: CASSPEYIAEQYF
DNA: TGCGCCAGCAGCCCGGAGTACATAGCCGAGCAGTACTTC

D: -
J: TRBJ2-5
size: few
V: TRBV4-1
CDR3: CASSQDGVGKETQYF
DNA: TGCGCCAGCAGCCAAGACGGTGTGGGAAAAGAGACCCAGTACTTC

D: -
J: TRBJ2-2
size: -
V: TRBV9
CDR3: CASSADFGELFF
DNA: TGTGCCAGCAGCGCCGACTTCGGGGAGCTGTTTTTT

D: TRBD1
J: TRBJ2-7
size: many
V: TRBV10-3
CDR3: CATADRAPYEQYF
DNA: TGTGCCACCGCGGACAGGGCACCCTACGAGCAGTACTTC

D: -
J: TRBJ2-3
size: -
V: TRBV7-8
CDR3: CASSLGDGSRVDTQYF
DNA: TGTGCCAGCAGCTTAGGAGACGGGAGTCGGGTAGATACGCAGTATTTT